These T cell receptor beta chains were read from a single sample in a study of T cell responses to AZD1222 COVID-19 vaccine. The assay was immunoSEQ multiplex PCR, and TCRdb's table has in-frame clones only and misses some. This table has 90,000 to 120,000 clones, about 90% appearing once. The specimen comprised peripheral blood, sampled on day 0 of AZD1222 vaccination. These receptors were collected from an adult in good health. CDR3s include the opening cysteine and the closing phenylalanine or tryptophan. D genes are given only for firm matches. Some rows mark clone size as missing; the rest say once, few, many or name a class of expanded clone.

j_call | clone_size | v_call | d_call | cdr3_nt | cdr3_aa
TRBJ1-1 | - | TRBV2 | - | TGTGCCAGCAGTGAACTGGGCAGCACTGAAGCTTTCTTT | CASSELGSTEAFF
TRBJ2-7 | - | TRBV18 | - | TGTGCCAGCTCACCACCGGGCGCGAGGCGCGGGGACGTACGAACCTACGAGCAGTACTTC | CASSPPGARRGDVRTYEQYF
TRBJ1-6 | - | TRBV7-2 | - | TGTGCCAGCAGCCAACGGATTAATTCACCCCTCCACTTT | CASSQRINSPLHF
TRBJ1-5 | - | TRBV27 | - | TGTGCCAGCAGTTTAGGGGGGAATAGCAATCAGCCCCAGCATTTT | CASSLGGNSNQPQHF
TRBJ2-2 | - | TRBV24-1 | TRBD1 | TGTGCCACCAGTCTAACAGGGGGCGTCACCGGGGAGCTGTTTTTT | CATSLTGGVTGELFF
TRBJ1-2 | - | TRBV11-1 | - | TGTGCCAGCAGCTTCAGGGGCGGCTACACCTTC | CASSFRGGYTF
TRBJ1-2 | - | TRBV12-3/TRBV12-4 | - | TGTGCCAGCAGTTTAGCGCAGAGGTACTACACCTTC | CASSLAQRYYTF
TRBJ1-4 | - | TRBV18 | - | TGTGCCAGCTCACCTCGGGGGGTACAGGGATCAACTAATGAAAAACTGTTTTTT | CASSPRGVQGSTNEKLFF
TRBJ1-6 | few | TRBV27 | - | TGTGCCAGCAGTGTTCGGAGGGGAAACCAGGGACGTTCCTATAATTCACCCCTCCACTTT | CASSVRRGNQGRSYNSPLHF
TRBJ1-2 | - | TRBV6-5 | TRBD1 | TGTGCCAGCAAAAGCTACAGGGGTAAAAATGGCTACACCTTC | CASKSYRGKNGYTF
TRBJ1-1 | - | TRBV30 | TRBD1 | TGTGCCACACGGACAGGGAACACTGAAGCTTTCTTT | CATRTGNTEAFF
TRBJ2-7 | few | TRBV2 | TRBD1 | TGTGCCAGCAGTCGGGACAGGGCCTACGAGCAGTACTTC | CASSRDRAYEQYF
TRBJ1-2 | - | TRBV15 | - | TGTGCCACCAGTAATGCCGTGCAGGGATCATGGGGCTACACCTTC | CATSNAVQGSWGYTF
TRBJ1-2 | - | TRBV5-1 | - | TGCGCCAGCAGCTTGGAAAATTACTATGGCTACACCTTC | CASSLENYYGYTF
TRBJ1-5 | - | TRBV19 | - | TGTGCCAGTAGTATCCGGTTTGCTAACCAAGATCAGCATTTT | CASSIRFANQDQHF
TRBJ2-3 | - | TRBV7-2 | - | TGTGCCAGCAGCTTACGGGGCTACACAGATACGCAGTATTTT | CASSLRGYTDTQYF
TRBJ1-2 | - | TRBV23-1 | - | TGCGCCAGATCAATCAACCGTAGCCATGGCTACACCTTC | CARSINRSHGYTF
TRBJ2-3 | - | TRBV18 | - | TGTGCCAGCTCAACCCTCTCTGGGGATACGCAGTATTTT | CASSTLSGDTQYF
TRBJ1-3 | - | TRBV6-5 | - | TGTGCCAGCACCTCGGTCTCTGGAAACACCATATATTTT | CASTSVSGNTIYF
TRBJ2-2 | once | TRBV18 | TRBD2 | TGTGCCAGCTCACAAGGGACTATGAACACCGGGGAGCTGTTTTTT | CASSQGTMNTGELFF
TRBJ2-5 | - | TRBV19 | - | TGTGCCAGTAGTATAGGGTCCGGCCAGAGACAAGAGACCCAGTACTTC | CASSIGSGQRQETQYF
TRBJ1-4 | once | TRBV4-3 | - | TGCGCCAGCAGCCAACCCGCCGCTGAAAAACTGTTTTTT | CASSQPAAEKLFF
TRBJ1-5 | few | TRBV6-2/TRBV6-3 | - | TGTGCCAGCAGTTCCCCGGGGGCCGGCAATCAGCCCCAGCATTTT | CASSSPGAGNQPQHF
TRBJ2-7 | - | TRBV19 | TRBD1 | TGTGCCAGTAGTCTTCACGGACAGGGTGGTACCTACGAGCAGTACTTC | CASSLHGQGGTYEQYF
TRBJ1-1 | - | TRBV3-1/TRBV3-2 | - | TGTGCCAGCAGCCAGCCAGGGTGGAACACTGAAGCTTTCTTT | CASSQPGWNTEAFF
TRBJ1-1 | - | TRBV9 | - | TGTGCCAGCAGCGTAGGTGGGACCAGGGGCACTGAAGCTTTCTTT | CASSVGGTRGTEAFF
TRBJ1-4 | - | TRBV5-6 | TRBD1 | TGTGCCAGCAGCGGACAGGGGGGGAGGAATGAAAAACTGTTTTTT | CASSGQGGRNEKLFF
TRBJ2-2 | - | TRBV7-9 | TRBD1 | TGTGCCAGCAGCCAGGGGGGACAGGGACGTAACACCGGGGAGCTGTTTTTT | CASSQGGQGRNTGELFF
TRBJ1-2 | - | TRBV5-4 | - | TGTGCCAGCAGCTTTTTAGAAGGGGCCTATGGCTACACCTTC | CASSFLEGAYGYTF
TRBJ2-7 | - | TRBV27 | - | TGTGCCAGCAGTTTAGCCTACGAGCAGTACTTC | CASSLAYEQYF
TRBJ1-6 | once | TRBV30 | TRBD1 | TGTGCCTGGAGGGGGACAGGGGGGCTCTCACCCCTCCACTTT | CAWRGTGGLSPLHF
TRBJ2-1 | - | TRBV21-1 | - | TGTGCCAGCAGCAAAGGGGGTAGCGGACTATACAATGAGCAGTTCTTC | CASSKGGSGLYNEQFF
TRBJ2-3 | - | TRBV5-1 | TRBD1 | TGCGCCAGCAGCTCGTCCCGGGACAGGGAACCGTCAAGCACAGATACGCAGTATTTT | CASSSSRDREPSSTDTQYF